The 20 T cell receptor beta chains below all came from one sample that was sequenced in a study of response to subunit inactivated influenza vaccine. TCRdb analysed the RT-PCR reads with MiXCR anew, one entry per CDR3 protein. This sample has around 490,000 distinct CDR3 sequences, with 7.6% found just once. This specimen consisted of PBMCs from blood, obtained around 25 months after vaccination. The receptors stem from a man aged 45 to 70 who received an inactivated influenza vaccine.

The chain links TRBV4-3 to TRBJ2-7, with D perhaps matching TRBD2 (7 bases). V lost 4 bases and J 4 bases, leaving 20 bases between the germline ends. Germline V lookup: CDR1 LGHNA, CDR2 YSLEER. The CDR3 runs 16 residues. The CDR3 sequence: CASSLSGGGLGYEQYF. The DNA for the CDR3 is TGCGCCAGCAGCCTAAGCGGCGGGGGCCTCGGTTACGAGCAGTACTTC.

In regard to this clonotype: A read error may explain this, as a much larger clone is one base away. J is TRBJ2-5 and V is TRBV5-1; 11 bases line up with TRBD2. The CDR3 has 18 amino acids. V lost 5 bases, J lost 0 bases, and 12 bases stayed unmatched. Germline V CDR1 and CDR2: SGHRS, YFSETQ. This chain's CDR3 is CASSPTSGTFEYQETQYF. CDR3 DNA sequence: TGCGCCAGCAGTCCGACTAGCGGGACGTTCGAGTACCAAGAGACCCAGTACTTC.

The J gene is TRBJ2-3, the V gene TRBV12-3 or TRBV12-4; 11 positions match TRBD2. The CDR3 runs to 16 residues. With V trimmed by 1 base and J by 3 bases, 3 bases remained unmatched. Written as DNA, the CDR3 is TGTGCCAGCAGTTTAGTGTCTAGCGGGAGGACAGATACGCAGTATTTT. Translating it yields CASSLVSSGRTDTQYF.

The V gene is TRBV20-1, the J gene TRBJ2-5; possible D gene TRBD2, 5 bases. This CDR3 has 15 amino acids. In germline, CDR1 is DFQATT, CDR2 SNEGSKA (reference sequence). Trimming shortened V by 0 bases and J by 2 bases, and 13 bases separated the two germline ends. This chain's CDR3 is CSARDPKGAQETQYF. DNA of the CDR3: TGCAGTGCTAGAGACCCGAAGGGAGCTCAAGAGACCCAGTACTTC.

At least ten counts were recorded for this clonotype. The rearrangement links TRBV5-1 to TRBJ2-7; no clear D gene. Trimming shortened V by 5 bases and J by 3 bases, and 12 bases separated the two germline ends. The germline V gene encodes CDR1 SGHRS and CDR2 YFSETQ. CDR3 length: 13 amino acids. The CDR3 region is CASRNRANYEQYF. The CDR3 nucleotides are TGCGCCAGCAGAAACCGGGCCAACTACGAGCAGTACTTC. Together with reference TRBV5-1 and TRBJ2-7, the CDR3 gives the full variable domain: KAGVTQTPRYLIKTRGQQVTLSCSPISGHRSVSWYQQTPGQGLQFLFEYFSETQRNKGNFPGRFSGRQFSNSRSEMNVSTLELGDSALYLCASRNRANYEQYFGPGTRLTVT.

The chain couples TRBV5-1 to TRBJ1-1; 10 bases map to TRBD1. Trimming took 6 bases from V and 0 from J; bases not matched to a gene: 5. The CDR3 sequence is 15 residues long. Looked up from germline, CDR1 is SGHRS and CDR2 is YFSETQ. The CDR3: CASTKGTGVNTEAFF. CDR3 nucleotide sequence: TGCGCCAGCACAAAGGGGACAGGGGTGAACACTGAAGCTTTCTTT.

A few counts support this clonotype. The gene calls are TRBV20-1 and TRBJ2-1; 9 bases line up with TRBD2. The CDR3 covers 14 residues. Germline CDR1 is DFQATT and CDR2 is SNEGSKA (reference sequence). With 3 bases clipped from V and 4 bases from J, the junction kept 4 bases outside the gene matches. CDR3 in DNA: TGCAGTGCTAGTCCAGCGGGGGGTTACAATGAGCAGTTCTTC. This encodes CSASPAGGYNEQFF.

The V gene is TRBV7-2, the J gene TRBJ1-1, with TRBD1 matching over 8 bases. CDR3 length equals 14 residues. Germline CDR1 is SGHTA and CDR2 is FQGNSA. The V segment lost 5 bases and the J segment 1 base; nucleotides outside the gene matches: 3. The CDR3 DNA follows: TGTGCCAGCAGCCAGCAGGGGGCGAACACTGAAGCTTTCTTT. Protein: CASSQQGANTEAFF.

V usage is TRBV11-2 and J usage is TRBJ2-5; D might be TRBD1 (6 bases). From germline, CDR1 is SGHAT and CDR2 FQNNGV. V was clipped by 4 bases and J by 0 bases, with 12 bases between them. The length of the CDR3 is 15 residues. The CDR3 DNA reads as TGTGCCAGCAGCTCCGGAGACAGGAACCAAGAGACCCAGTACTTC. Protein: CASSSGDRNQETQYF.

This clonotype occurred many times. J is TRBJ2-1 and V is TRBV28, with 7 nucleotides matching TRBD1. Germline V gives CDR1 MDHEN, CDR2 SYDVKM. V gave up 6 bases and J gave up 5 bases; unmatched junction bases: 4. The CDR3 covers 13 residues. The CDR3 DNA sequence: TGTGCCAGCAGGAAGACAGGGAACAATGAGCAGTTCTTC. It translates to CASRKTGNNEQFF.

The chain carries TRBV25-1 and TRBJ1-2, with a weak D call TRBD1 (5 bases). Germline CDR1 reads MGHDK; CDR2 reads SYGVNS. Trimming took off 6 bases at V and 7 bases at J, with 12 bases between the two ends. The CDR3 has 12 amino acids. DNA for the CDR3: TGTGCCAGCAGCCCAGGGAGATCTGGCTACACCTTC. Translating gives CASSPGRSGYTF.

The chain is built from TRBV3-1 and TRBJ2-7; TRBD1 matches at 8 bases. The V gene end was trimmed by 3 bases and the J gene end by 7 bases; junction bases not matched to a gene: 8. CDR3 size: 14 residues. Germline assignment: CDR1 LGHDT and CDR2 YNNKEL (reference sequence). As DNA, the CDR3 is TGTGCCAGCAGCCAGCAAAACAGGGGGGTGGAGCAGTACTTC. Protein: CASSQQNRGVEQYF.

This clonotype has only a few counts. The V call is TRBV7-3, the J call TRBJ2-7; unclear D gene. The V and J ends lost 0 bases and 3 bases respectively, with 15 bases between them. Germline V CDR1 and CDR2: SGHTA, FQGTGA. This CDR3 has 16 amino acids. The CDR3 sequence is CASSLTYRASNYEQYF. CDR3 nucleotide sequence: TGTGCCAGCAGCTTAACGTATAGGGCTAGTAACTACGAGCAGTACTTC.

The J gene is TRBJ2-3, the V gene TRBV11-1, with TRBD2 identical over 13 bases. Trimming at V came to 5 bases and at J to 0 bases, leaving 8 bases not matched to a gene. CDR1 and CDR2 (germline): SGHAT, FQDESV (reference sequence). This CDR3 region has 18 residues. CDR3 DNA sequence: TGTGCCAGCAGCCTGGGACTAGCGGGGCGAACTAGCACAGATACGCAGTATTTT. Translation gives CASSLGLAGRTSTDTQYF.

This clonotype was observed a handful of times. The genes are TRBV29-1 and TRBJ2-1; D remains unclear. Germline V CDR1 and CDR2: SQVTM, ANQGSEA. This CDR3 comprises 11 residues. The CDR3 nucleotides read TGCAGTATTGGATCCTACAATGAGCAGTTCTTC. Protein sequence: CSIGSYNEQFF.

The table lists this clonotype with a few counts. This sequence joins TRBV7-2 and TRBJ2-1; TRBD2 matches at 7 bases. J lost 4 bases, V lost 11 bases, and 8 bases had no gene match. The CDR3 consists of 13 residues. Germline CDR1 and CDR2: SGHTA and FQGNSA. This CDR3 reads CAPSREPYNEQFF. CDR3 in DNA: TGTGCCCCGTCGCGGGAGCCTTACAATGAGCAGTTCTTC. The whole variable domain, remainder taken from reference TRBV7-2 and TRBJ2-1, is GAGVSQSPSNKVTEKGKDVELRCDPISGHTALYWYRQSLGQGLEFLIYFQGNSAPDKSGLPSDRFSAERTGGSVSTLTIQRTQQEDSAVYLCAPSREPYNEQFFGPGTRLTVL.

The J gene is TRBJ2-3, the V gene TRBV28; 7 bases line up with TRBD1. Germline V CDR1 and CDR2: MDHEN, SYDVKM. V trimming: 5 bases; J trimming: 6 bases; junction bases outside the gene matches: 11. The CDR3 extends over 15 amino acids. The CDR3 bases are TGTGCCAGCAGTCCCGGGACAGTGGGAAGGGATACGCAGTATTTT. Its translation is CASSPGTVGRDTQYF.

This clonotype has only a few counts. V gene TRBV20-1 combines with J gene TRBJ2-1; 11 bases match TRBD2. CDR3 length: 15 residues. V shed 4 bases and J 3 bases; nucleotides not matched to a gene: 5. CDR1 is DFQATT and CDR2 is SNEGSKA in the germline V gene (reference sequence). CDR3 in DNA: TGCAGTGCTATAAGGACTAGCGGGTTCTACAATGAGCAGTTCTTC. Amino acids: CSAIRTSGFYNEQFF.

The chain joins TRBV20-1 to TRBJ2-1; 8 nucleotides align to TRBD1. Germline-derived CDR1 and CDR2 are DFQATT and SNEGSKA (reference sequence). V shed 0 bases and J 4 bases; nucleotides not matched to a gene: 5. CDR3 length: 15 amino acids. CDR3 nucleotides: TGCAGTGCTAGAGATGGGACAGGCAATTACAATGAGCAGTTCTTC. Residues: CSARDGTGNYNEQFF.

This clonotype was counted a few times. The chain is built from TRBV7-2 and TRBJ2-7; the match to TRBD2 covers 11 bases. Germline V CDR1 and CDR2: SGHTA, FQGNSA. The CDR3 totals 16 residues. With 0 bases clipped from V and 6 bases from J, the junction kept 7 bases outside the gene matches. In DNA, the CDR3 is TGTGCCAGCAGCTTAGCGGCCCTAGCGGGAGGAGGCGAGCAGTACTTC. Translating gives CASSLAALAGGGEQYF. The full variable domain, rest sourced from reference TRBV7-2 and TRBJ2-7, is GAGVSQSPSNKVTEKGKDVELRCDPISGHTALYWYRQSLGQGLEFLIYFQGNSAPDKSGLPSDRFSAERTGGSVSTLTIQRTQQEDSAVYLCASSLAALAGGGEQYFGPGTRLTVT.